The entry below gives a single T cell receptor beta chain sequence along with its context. These data are taken from a study of blood T cell repertoires in COVID-19. Study overall: Acute-phase and convalescent COVID-19 samples originated in the United States, Italy and Spain.

The CDR3 consists of 16 residues. After removal of 4 bases from V and 6 bases from J, the junction contained 11 bases not matched to a gene. CDR1 and CDR2 from the germline V gene are SGDLS and YYNGEE. Original processing notes: Estimates of nucleated cell counts were drawn from the amplification of reference gene primers. Libraries were prepared by immunoSEQ multiplex PCR; TCRdb keeps only in-frame clonotypes and omits some of them. Clone size and V and J calls were adopted from that table, with D and trimming inferred from the DNA. The table shows fewer than 90,000 clones, with roughly nine tenths occurring only once.

This sequence originates from a man aged 80 or over in a cohort sampled during active COVID-19. Sequenced: peripheral blood. This chain uses TRBV9 with TRBJ2-7, with 12 positions matching TRBD2. CDR3 sequence reads: CASSPRLAGAPSEQYF. CDR3 sequence (DNA): TGTGCCAGCAGCCCCAGACTAGCGGGGGCTCCAAGCGAGCAGTACTTC.